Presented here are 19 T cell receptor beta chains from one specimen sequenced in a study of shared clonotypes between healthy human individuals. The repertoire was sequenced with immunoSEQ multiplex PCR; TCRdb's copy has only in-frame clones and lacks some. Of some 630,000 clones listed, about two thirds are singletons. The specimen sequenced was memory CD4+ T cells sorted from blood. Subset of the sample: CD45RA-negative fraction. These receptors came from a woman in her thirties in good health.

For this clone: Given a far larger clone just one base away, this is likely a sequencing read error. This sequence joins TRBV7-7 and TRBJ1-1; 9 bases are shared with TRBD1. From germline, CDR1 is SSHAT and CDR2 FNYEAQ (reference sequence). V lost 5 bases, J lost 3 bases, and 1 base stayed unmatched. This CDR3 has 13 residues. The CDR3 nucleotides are TGTGCCAGCAGCCGGGACAGGGACACTGAAGCTTTCTTT. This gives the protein CASSRDRDTEAFF.

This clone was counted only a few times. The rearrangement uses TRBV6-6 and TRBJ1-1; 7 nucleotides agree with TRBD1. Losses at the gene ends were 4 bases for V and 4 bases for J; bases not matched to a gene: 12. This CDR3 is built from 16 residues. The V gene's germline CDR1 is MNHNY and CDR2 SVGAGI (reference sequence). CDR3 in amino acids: CASSSRQGPFPTEAFF. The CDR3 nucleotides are TGTGCCAGCAGTTCTAGACAGGGACCGTTTCCCACTGAAGCTTTCTTT.

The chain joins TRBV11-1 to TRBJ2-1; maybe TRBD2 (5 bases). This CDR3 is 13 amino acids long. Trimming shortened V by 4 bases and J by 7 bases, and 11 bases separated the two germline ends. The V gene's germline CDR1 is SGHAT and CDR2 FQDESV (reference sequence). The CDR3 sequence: CASSSGLRNEQFF. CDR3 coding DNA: TGTGCCAGCAGCTCCGGACTTAGGAATGAGCAGTTCTTC.

This CDR3 is CASSDGRRTGGKLRTEAFF. CDR3 DNA sequence: TGTGCCAGCAGCGACGGACGAAGGACAGGGGGTAAGTTAAGGACTGAAGCTTTCTTT. The rearrangement joins TRBV9 to TRBJ1-1; 10 positions match TRBD1. The CDR3 covers 19 residues. After removal of 3 bases from V and 5 bases from J, the junction contained 19 bases not matched to a gene. The germline CDR1 and CDR2 sequences are SGDLS and YYNGEE.

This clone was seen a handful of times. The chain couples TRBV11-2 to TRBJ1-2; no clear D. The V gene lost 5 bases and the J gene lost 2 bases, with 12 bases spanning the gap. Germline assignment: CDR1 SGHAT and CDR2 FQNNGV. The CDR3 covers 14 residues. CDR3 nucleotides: TGTGCCAGCAGCCCCGGACTAAGCAACTATGGCTACACCTTC. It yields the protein CASSPGLSNYGYTF.

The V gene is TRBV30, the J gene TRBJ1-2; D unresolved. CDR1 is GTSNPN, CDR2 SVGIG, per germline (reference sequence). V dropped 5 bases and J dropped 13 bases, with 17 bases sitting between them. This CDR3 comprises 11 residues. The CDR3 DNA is TGTGCCTGGGATTCCTTGAACCTAGTCACCTTC. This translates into CAWDSLNLVTF.

The CDR3 nucleotides read TGCAGCGTTGAATGGGTAGCGGGGCCCTCCAGGGAGCAGTTCTTC. This encodes CSVEWVAGPSREQFF. The chain uses TRBV29-1 and TRBJ2-1, with 8 bases aligning to TRBD2. Germline lookup yields CDR1 SQVTM and CDR2 ANQGSEA. The CDR3 extends over 15 amino acids. V dropped 2 bases and J dropped 10; count of bases not matched to a gene: 13.

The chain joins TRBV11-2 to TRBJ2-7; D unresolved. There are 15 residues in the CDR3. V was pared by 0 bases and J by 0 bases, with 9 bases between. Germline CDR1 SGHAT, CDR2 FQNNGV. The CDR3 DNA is TGTGCCAGCAGCTTAGATCAGGCAGCCTCCTACGAGCAGTACTTC. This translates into CASSLDQAASYEQYF.

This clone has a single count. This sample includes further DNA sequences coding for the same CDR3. CDR3 region: CASSFGQDYGYTF. The CDR3 nucleotides are TGTGCCAGCAGCTTCGGGCAGGACTATGGCTACACCTTC. The chain has TRBV5-6 and TRBJ1-2; D is uncertain. Trimming removed 2 bases at V and 3 bases at J, with 8 bases between. Germline V lookup: CDR1 SGHDT, CDR2 YYEEEE. The CDR3 is 13 residues long. Together with reference TRBV5-6 and TRBJ1-2, the CDR3 gives the full variable domain: DAGVTQSPTHLIKTRGQQVTLRCSPKSGHDTVSWYQQALGQGPQFIFQYYEEEERQRGNFPDRFSGHQFPNYSSELNVNALLLGDSALYLCASSFGQDYGYTFGSGTRLTVV.

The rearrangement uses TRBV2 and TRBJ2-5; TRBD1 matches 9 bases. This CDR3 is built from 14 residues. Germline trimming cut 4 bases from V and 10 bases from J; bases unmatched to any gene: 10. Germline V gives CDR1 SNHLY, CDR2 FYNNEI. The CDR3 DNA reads TGTGCCAGCAGTGGGACAGGGGTTGGGACAGACCAGTACTTC. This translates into CASSGTGVGTDQYF.

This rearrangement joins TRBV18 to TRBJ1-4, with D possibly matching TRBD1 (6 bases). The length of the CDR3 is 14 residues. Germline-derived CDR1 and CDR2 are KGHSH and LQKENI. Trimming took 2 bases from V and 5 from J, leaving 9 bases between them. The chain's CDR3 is CASSPTGTNEKLFF. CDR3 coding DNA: TGTGCCAGCTCACCAACAGGGACAAATGAAAAACTGTTTTTT.

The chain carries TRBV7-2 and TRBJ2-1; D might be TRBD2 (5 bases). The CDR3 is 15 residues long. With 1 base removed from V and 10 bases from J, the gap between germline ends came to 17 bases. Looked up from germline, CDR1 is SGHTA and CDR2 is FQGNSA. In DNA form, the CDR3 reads TGTGCCAGCAGCTTAGAAAGGTCGCGGGCAAGCGAGCAGTTCTTC. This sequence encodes CASSLERSRASEQFF.

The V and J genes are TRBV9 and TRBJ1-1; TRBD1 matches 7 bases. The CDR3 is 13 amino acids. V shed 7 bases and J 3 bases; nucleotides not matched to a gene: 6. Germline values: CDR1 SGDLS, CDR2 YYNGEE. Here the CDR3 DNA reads TGTGCCAGCGGAGGGACAGCCTACACTGAAGCTTTCTTT. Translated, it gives CASGGTAYTEAFF.

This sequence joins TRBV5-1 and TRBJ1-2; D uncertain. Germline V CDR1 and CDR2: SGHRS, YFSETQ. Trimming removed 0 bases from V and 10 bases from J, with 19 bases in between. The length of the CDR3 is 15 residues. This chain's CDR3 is CASSLVSGGGDDYTF. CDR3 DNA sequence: TGCGCCAGCAGCTTGGTATCAGGTGGTGGTGATGACTACACCTTC. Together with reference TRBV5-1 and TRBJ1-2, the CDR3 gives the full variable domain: KAGVTQTPRYLIKTRGQQVTLSCSPISGHRSVSWYQQTPGQGLQFLFEYFSETQRNKGNFPGRFSGRQFSNSRSEMNVSTLELGDSALYLCASSLVSGGGDDYTFGSGTRLTVV.

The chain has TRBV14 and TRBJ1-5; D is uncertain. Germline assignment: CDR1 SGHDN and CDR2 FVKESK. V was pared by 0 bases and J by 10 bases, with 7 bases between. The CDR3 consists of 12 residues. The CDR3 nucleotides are TGTGCCAGCAGCCAAGAAGCGGGACCCCAGCATTTT. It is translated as CASSQEAGPQHF.

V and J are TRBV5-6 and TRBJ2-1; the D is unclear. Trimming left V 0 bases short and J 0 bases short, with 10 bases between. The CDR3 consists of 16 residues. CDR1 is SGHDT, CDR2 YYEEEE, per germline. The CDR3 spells CASSLGTPSSYNEQFF. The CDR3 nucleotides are TGTGCCAGCAGCTTGGGGACCCCGAGCTCCTACAATGAGCAGTTCTTC.

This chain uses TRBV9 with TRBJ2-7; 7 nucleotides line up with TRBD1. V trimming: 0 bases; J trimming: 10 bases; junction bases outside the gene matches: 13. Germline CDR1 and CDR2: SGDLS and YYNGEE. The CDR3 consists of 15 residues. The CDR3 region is CASSVAPTGYERQYF. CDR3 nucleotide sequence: TGTGCCAGCAGCGTAGCCCCGACAGGGTATGAGCGACAGTACTTC.

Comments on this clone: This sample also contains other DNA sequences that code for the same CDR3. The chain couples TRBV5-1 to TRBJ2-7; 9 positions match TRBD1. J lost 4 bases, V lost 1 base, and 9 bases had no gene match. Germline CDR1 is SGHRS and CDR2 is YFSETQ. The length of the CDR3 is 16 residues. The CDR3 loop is CASSLSYGDRAYEQYF. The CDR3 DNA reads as TGCGCCAGCAGCTTGAGTTATGGGGACAGGGCGTACGAGCAGTACTTC.

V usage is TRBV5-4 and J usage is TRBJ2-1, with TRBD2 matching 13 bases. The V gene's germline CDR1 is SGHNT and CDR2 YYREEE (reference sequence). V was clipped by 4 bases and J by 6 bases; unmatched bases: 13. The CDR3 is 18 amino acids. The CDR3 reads CASSPTTPGLAGFNEQFF. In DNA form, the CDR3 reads TGTGCCAGCAGCCCGACAACCCCGGGACTAGCGGGATTCAATGAGCAGTTCTTC.